Below, 28 T cell receptor beta chains from the same sample are listed, as sequenced in a study of glioma-infiltrating T cells after dendritic cell vaccination. Libraries were prepared by immunoSEQ multiplex PCR; TCRdb keeps only in-frame clonotypes and omits some of them. Of around 87,000 clones listed, 75% to 90% are singletons. Time point: after dendritic cell vaccination, including at tumor progression/relapse. The starting material was blood, obtained after dendritic cell vaccination. All receptors come from a human donor with glioblastoma.

The chain combines TRBV4-1 with TRBJ1-2; TRBD1 agrees at 7 bases. The CDR3 contains 13 residues. Germline V gives CDR1 MGHRA, CDR2 YSYEKL. The trim removed 6 bases at V and 11 bases at J, leaving 12 bases unmatched. CDR3 loop: CASRSTGSRLYTF. CDR3 nucleotides: TGCGCCAGCAGGTCGACAGGGAGCCGGTTGTACACCTTC.

V is TRBV9 and J is TRBJ2-1, with 11 nucleotides matching TRBD2. The CDR3 covers 15 residues. Germline-derived CDR1 and CDR2 are SGDLS and YYNGEE. V was clipped by 4 bases and J by 5 bases; unmatched bases: 5. Here the CDR3 DNA reads TGTGCCAGCAGCCCTAGCGGGGGGCAACACAATGAGCAGTTCTTC. Protein sequence: CASSPSGGQHNEQFF.

This chain uses TRBV10-3 with TRBJ1-2, with TRBD1 matching 7 bases. Unmatched junction bases numbered 17, after V lost 10 bases and J lost 0 bases. Germline V gene sequence: CDR1 ENHRY, CDR2 SYGVKD. CDR3 size: 17 residues. The CDR3 DNA follows: TGTGCCACCACCGAAGGGGGCACCGCGCGACCTAACTATGGCTACACCTTC. It codes for CATTEGGTARPNYGYTF.

The chain recombines TRBV4-3 with TRBJ1-4, with a possible D match to TRBD1 (5 bases). Trimming removed 0 bases at V and 7 bases at J, with 12 bases between. The CDR3 sequence is 15 residues long. Germline V gene lookup returns CDR1 LGHNA and CDR2 YSLEER. CDR3 protein: CASSQEYTGGEKLFF. CDR3 sequence (DNA): TGCGCCAGCAGCCAAGAATATACAGGTGGTGAAAAACTGTTTTTT.

There are a few counts of this clone. V usage is TRBV6-6 and J usage is TRBJ1-3; D is uncertain. The CDR3 totals 10 residues. CDR1 is MNHNY, CDR2 SVGAGI, per germline (reference sequence). Trimming stripped 6 bases from V and 10 bases from J, with 7 bases between. The CDR3 here is CASSLETIYF. The DNA of the CDR3 is TGTGCCAGCAGCCTCGAGACCATATATTTT.

The chain uses TRBV6-5 and TRBJ2-7, with 10 positions matching TRBD1. V lost 0 bases to trimming and J lost 3 bases; unmatched junction nucleotides: 2. The CDR3 length is 15 residues. The germline V gene encodes CDR1 MNHEY and CDR2 SVGAGI. CDR3 sequence (DNA): TGTGCCAGCAGTTACTCCAGGACAGGGGGCTACGAGCAGTACTTC. As protein: CASSYSRTGGYEQYF.

The chain has TRBV5-1 and TRBJ1-2; D remains ambiguous. The CDR3 covers 14 residues. Trimming stripped 1 base from V and 2 bases from J, with 9 bases between. Germline V gene data show CDR1 as SGHRS and CDR2 as YFSETQ. The CDR3 nucleotides read TGCGCCAGCAGCTTGAGGCAGGCGAACTATGGCTACACCTTC. Its translation: CASSLRQANYGYTF.

The rearrangement links TRBV19 to TRBJ1-1, with 7 bases identical to TRBD1. With 7 bases clipped from V and 1 base from J, the junction kept 15 bases outside the gene matches. In germline, CDR1 is LNHDA, CDR2 SQIVND (reference sequence). The CDR3 covers 17 residues. As DNA, the CDR3 is TGTGCCAGTACCCGAGGGGCTGGACAGGCCAGGAACACTGAAGCTTTCTTT. Protein product: CASTRGAGQARNTEAFF.

The chain links TRBV30 to TRBJ1-2; D might be TRBD1 (6 bases). The germline CDR1 and CDR2 sequences are GTSNPN and SVGIG (reference sequence). The CDR3 contains 12 residues. V lost 8 bases, J lost 0 bases, and 10 bases lay in between. The CDR3 nucleotides read TGTGCCGGGACACCTACTAACTATGGCTACACCTTC. It specifies CAGTPTNYGYTF.

This clone appeared once. The J gene is TRBJ2-5, the V gene TRBV7-2, with 10 bases aligning to TRBD1. The V segment lost 5 bases and the J segment 2 bases; nucleotides outside the gene matches: 8. The CDR3 totals 16 residues. The germline V gene encodes CDR1 SGHTA and CDR2 FQGNSA. CDR3 sequence reads: CASSRRGDRGQETQYF. CDR3 DNA sequence: TGTGCCAGCAGCCGTCGGGGGGACAGGGGTCAAGAGACCCAGTACTTC.

This clone was counted between two and nine times. The V call is TRBV19, the J call TRBJ2-7; 7 nucleotides align to TRBD1. After removal of 5 bases from V and 5 bases from J, the junction contained 6 bases not matched to a gene. Germline CDR1 is LNHDA and CDR2 is SQIVND (reference sequence). CDR3 size: 13 residues. The CDR3 DNA is TGTGCCAGTAGTCTGACAGGGCGCCACGAGCAGTACTTC. Amino acids: CASSLTGRHEQYF.

The chain recombines TRBV5-1 with TRBJ2-7, with 13 nucleotides matching TRBD2. Looked up from germline, CDR1 is SGHRS and CDR2 is YFSETQ. V shed 4 bases, J shed 3 bases, and the junction held 4 bases outside the gene matches. There are 15 residues in the CDR3. CDR3 in DNA: TGCGCCAGCAGCAGACTAGCGGGGGGTTTCTACGAGCAGTACTTC. Translation: CASSRLAGGFYEQYF.

The chain has TRBV5-1 and TRBJ2-7; 7 nucleotides agree with TRBD1. CDR3 length equals 15 residues. Trimming cost V 4 bases and J 4 bases; bases outside gene matches: 11. Germline assignment: CDR1 SGHRS and CDR2 YFSETQ. The CDR3 spells CASSPWTGQNYEQYF. The CDR3 DNA sequence: TGCGCCAGCAGCCCTTGGACAGGACAAAATTACGAGCAGTACTTC. The full variable domain, its missing parts supplied by reference TRBV5-1 and TRBJ2-7, is KAGVTQTPRYLIKTRGQQVTLSCSPISGHRSVSWYQQTPGQGLQFLFEYFSETQRNKGNFPGRFSGRQFSNSRSEMNVSTLELGDSALYLCASSPWTGQNYEQYFGPGTRLTVT.

This clone was seen a handful of times. V and J are TRBV6-5 and TRBJ1-3, with 8 nucleotides matching TRBD1. The CDR3 spans 14 residues. V lost 6 bases, J lost 3 bases, and 4 bases stayed unmatched. From germline, CDR1 is MNHEY and CDR2 SVGAGI. CDR3 sequence reads: CASSPGQDGNTIYF. The CDR3, as DNA: TGTGCCAGCAGCCCGGGACAGGATGGAAACACCATATATTTT.

The V and J genes are TRBV30 and TRBJ2-7; D possibly corresponds to TRBD2 (6 bases). The length of the CDR3 is 14 residues. V lost 0 bases, J lost 3 bases, and 12 bases lay in between. Per the germline V gene, CDR1 is GTSNPN and CDR2 is SVGIG (reference sequence). The CDR3 DNA follows: TGTGCCTGGAGTGTCGGGCGGGGTCGCTACGAGCAGTACTTC. It codes for CAWSVGRGRYEQYF.

The rearrangement joins TRBV6-6 to TRBJ1-1; perhaps TRBD1 as D (5 bases). The CDR3 totals 16 residues. The germline V gene encodes CDR1 MNHNY and CDR2 SVGAGI (reference sequence). Between the trimmed V and J ends, which lost 4 bases and 3 bases, there was a span of 18 bases. CDR3: CASSSHGGEGDTEAFF. The CDR3 nucleotides are TGTGCCAGCAGTTCCCATGGGGGGGAGGGTGACACTGAAGCTTTCTTT.

The chain combines TRBV2 with TRBJ1-6, with D possibly being TRBD1 (5 bases). Germline assignment: CDR1 SNHLY and CDR2 FYNNEI. Trimming cost V 6 bases and J 12 bases, with 21 bases left between them. The CDR3 contains 15 residues. This CDR3 reads CASREGRAPGGPLHF. The CDR3 DNA follows: TGTGCCAGCAGGGAGGGCCGGGCCCCCGGGGGACCCCTCCACTTT.

V gene TRBV5-4 combines with J gene TRBJ1-3, with unresolved D. The CDR3 loop spans 17 amino acids. Germline loops: CDR1 SGHNT, CDR2 YYREEE (reference sequence). V was shortened by 0 bases and J by 0 bases, with 13 bases between the two germline ends. This CDR3 reads CASSLDPTSISGNTIYF. CDR3 bases: TGTGCCAGCAGCTTGGATCCGACATCAATCTCTGGAAACACCATATATTTT.

This chain uses TRBV7-3 with TRBJ2-3; D unclear. The CDR3 has 14 residues. The germline V and J ends were trimmed by 5 bases and 1 base, with 10 bases remaining between them. Germline loops: CDR1 SGHTA, CDR2 FQGTGA. The CDR3 is CASSLDWRTDTQYF. CDR3 nucleotides: TGTGCCAGCAGCCTCGACTGGCGCACAGATACGCAGTATTTT.

DNA for the CDR3: TGTGCCATCAGGGGGACAGGGGTATCTGAAGCTTTCTTT. Translation: CAIRGTGVSEAFF. The chain is built from TRBV10-3 and TRBJ1-1; 10 bases are shared with TRBD1. The CDR3 is made up of 13 amino acids. V dropped 6 bases and J dropped 6; count of bases not matched to a gene: 4. CDR1 is ENHRY and CDR2 is SYGVKD in the germline V gene.

The rearrangement uses TRBV4-2 and TRBJ2-7, with a weak D call TRBD2 (6 bases). From germline, CDR1 is LGHNA and CDR2 YNFKEQ. V lost 1 base and J lost 4, with 14 bases in between. The CDR3 runs to 15 residues. The CDR3 DNA follows: TGTGCCAGCAGCCAAGTATTCGGGGGAGTATACGAGCAGTACTTC. This codes for CASSQVFGGVYEQYF.

V gene TRBV6-5 combines with J gene TRBJ2-3; TRBD2 aligns across 12 bases. Germline V gene lookup returns CDR1 MNHEY and CDR2 SVGAGI. V was pared by 4 bases and J by 2 bases, with 4 bases of the junction left unmatched. The CDR3 runs to 16 residues. The DNA of the CDR3 is TGTGCCAGCAGTTTGCGACTAGCGGGGGCCACAGATACGCAGTATTTT. Its protein is CASSLRLAGATDTQYF.

The chain uses TRBV9 and TRBJ2-1, with D perhaps matching TRBD2 (6 bases). This CDR3 contains 13 residues. Germline V gene sequence: CDR1 SGDLS, CDR2 YYNGEE. The V gene lost 2 bases and the J gene lost 8 bases, with 11 bases spanning the gap. CDR3 coding DNA: TGTGCCAGCAGCGTTGCGGGGTCGGATGAGCAGTTCTTC. Its translation is CASSVAGSDEQFF.

The chain combines TRBV4-1 with TRBJ2-7, with TRBD1 matching 8 bases. CDR1 is MGHRA and CDR2 is YSYEKL in the germline V gene. Trimming cost V 3 bases and J 7 bases; bases outside gene matches: 11. This CDR3 is 15 amino acids long. CDR3 nucleotides: TGCGCCAGCAGCCACGGATCAGGGGGCCTCGGGGAGCAGTACTTC. This sequence encodes CASSHGSGGLGEQYF.

J is TRBJ1-1 and V is TRBV5-4; 7 positions match TRBD1. The CDR3 totals 15 residues. V lost 0 bases and J lost 1; bases outside the gene matches: 3. CDR1 and CDR2 (germline): SGHNT, YYREEE (reference sequence). This chain's CDR3 is CASSLGGGENTEAFF. CDR3 sequence (DNA): TGTGCCAGCAGCTTGGGAGGGGGCGAGAACACTGAAGCTTTCTTT. Full variable domain (remainder filled in from reference TRBV5-4 and TRBJ1-1): ETGVTQSPTHLIKTRGQQVTLRCSSQSGHNTVSWYQQALGQGPQFIFQYYREEENGRGNFPPRFSGLQFPNYSSELNVNALELDDSALYLCASSLGGGENTEAFFGQGTRLTVV.

This rearrangement joins TRBV7-7 to TRBJ2-5, with 7 bases lining up with TRBD1. The CDR3 loop spans 12 amino acids. Trimming at V came to 2 bases and at J to 10 bases, leaving 4 bases not matched to a gene. Germline V gene lookup returns CDR1 SSHAT and CDR2 FNYEAQ (reference sequence). The CDR3 sequence is CASSLTGDNQYF. CDR3 DNA sequence: TGTGCCAGCAGCTTAACAGGGGATAACCAGTACTTC.

This chain joins TRBV5-1 and TRBJ1-5, with 7 bases fitting TRBD1. Germline V gene data show CDR1 as SGHRS and CDR2 as YFSETQ. Trimming removed 0 bases from V and 11 bases from J; junction bases left unmatched: 11. CDR3 length: 15 residues. The CDR3 loop is CASSLGGTQGETQHF. For the CDR3, the DNA is TGCGCCAGCAGCTTGGGGGGGACTCAGGGGGAGACCCAGCATTTT.

The chain joins TRBV6-5 to TRBJ1-1, with a tentative D call TRBD1 (5 bases). CDR1 MNHEY and CDR2 SVGAGI come from the germline V gene. There are 14 residues in the CDR3. V was clipped by 2 bases and J by 8 bases, with 15 bases between them. The CDR3 sequence is CASSYPGEGREAFF. CDR3 sequence (DNA): TGTGCCAGCAGTTACCCGGGGGAGGGGAGAGAAGCTTTCTTT.